This T cell receptor (beta chain) was recovered during a study of technical replicates of blood from a handful of donors. TCRdb's copy holds only in-frame clones and misses some; the assay was immunoSEQ multiplex PCR. The sample lists roughly 79,000 clones; 96% were seen once. This TCR derives from a human donor in good health. Sequenced input: T cells isolated from PBMCs.

The CDR3 coding sequence is TGTGCCAGCAGCAGGGGGCGCAGGAACACTGAAGCTTTCTTT. Amino acid sequence: CASSRGRRNTEAFF. The chain joins TRBV27 to TRBJ1-1; 8 bases line up with TRBD1. The CDR3 spans 14 residues. Germline V gene lookup returns CDR1 MNHEY and CDR2 SMNVEV (reference sequence). V lost 6 bases and J lost 1; bases outside the gene matches: 4.